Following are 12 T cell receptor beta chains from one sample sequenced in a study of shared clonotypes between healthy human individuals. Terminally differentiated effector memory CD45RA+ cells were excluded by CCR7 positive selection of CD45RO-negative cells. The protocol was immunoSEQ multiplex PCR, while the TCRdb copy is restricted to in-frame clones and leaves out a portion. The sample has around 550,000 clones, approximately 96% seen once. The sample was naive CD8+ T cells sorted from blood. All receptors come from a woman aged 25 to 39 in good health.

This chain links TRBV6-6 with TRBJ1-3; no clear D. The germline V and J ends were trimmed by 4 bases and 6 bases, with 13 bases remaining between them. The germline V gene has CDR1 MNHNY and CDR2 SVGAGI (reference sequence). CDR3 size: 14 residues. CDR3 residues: CASSSYGSLNTIYF. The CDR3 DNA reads TGTGCCAGCAGTTCCTATGGCTCCCTAAACACCATATATTTT.

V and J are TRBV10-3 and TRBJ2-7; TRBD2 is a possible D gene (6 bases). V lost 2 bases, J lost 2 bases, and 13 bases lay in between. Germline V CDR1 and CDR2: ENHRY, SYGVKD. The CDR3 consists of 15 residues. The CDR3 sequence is CAISEPGLITYEQYF. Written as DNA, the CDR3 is TGTGCCATCAGTGAGCCGGGACTGATAACCTACGAGCAGTACTTC.

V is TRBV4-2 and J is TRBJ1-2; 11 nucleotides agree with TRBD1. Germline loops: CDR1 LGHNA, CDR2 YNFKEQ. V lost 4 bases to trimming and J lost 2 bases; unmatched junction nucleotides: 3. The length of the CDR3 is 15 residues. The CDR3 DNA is TGTGCCAGCAGCCCGGACAGGGGGCCCAACTATGGCTACACCTTC. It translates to CASSPDRGPNYGYTF.

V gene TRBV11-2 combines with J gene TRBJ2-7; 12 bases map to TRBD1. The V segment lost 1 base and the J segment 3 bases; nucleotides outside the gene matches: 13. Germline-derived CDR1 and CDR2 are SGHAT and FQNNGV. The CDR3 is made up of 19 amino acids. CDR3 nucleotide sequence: TGTGCCAGCAGCTTAGTCCGGGACAGGGGGCACCTGACGGACTACGAGCAGTACTTC. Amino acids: CASSLVRDRGHLTDYEQYF.

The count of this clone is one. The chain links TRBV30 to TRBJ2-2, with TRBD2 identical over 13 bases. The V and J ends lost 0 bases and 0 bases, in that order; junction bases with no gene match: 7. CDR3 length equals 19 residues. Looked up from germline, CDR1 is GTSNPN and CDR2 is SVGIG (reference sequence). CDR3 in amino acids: CAWSVMWTSGRPNTGELFF. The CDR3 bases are TGTGCCTGGAGTGTAATGTGGACTAGCGGGAGACCGAACACCGGGGAGCTGTTTTTT.

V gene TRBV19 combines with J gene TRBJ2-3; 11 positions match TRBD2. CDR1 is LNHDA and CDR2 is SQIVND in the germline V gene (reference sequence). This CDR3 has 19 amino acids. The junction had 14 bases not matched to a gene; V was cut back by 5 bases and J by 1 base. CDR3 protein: CASSPRLAGPVGGTDTQYF. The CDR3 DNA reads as TGTGCCAGTAGTCCTAGACTAGCGGGACCCGTCGGGGGCACAGATACGCAGTATTTT.

DNA of the CDR3: TGTGCCAGCAGTTTCCTGACTAGCGGGAGTTACGAGCAGTACTTC. Protein: CASSFLTSGSYEQYF. The V call is TRBV28, the J call TRBJ2-7, with TRBD2 matching over 12 bases. Trimming cost V 3 bases and J 4 bases; bases outside gene matches: 4. This CDR3 has 15 residues. Germline lookup yields CDR1 MDHEN and CDR2 SYDVKM.

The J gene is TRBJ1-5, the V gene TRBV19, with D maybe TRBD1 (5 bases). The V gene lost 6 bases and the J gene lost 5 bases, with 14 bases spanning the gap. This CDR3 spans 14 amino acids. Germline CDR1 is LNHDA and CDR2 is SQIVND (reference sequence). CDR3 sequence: CASRFGEGDQPQHF. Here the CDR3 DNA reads TGTGCCAGTAGGTTTGGGGAAGGGGATCAGCCCCAGCATTTT.

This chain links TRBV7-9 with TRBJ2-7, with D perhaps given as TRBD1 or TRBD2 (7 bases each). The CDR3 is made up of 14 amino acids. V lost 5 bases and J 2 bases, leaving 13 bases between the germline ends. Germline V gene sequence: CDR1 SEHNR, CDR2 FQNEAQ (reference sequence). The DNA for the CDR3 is TGTGCCAGCAGCGGGGGGGACAGAGCCTACGAGCAGTACTTC. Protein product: CASSGGDRAYEQYF. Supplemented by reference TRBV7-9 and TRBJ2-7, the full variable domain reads DTGVSQNPRHKITKRGQNVTFRCDPISEHNRLYWYRQTLGQGPEFLTYFQNEAQLEKSRLLSDRFSAERPKGSFSTLEIQRTEQGDSAMYLCASSGGDRAYEQYFGPGTRLTVT.

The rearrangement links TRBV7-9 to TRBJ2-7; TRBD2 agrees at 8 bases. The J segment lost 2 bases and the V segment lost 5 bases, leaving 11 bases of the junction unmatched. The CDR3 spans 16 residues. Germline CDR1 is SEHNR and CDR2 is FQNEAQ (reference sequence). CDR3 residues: CASSHLTSVNPYEQYF. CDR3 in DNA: TGTGCCAGCAGCCACCTGACTAGCGTAAACCCCTACGAGCAGTACTTC.

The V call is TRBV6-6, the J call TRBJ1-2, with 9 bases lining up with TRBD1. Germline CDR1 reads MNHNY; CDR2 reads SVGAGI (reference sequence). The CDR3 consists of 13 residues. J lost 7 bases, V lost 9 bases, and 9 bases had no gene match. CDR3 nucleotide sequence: TGTGCCAGTTGGGGACAGGGCATAGTTGGCTACACCTTC. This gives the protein CASWGQGIVGYTF.

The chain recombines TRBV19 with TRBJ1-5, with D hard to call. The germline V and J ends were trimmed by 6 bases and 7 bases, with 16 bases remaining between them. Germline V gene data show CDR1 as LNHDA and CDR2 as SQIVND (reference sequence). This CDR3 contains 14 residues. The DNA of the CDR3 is TGTGCCAGTAGCCCCGGGGTAGGTTACCAGCCCCAGCATTTT. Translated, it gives CASSPGVGYQPQHF.